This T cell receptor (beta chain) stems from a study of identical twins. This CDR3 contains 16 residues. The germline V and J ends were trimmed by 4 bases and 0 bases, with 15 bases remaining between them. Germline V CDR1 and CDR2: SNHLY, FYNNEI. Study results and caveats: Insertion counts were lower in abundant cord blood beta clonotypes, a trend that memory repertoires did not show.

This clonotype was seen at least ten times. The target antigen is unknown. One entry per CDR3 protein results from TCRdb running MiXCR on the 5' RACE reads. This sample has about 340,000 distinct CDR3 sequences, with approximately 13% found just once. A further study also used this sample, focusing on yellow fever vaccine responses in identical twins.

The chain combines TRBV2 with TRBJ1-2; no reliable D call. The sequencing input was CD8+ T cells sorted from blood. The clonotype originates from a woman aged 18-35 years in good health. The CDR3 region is CASSGRTADSNYGYTF. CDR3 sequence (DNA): TGTGCCAGCAGTGGCCGGACGGCTGACTCTAACTATGGCTACACCTTC.